This TCR beta chain was profiled in a study of cytomegalovirus exposure and HLA in healthy donors. The study, taken as a whole, reports: Trimming of TCR beta V- and J-genes showed a link, identified in a later analysis, to a missense DCLRE1C variant.

From germline, CDR1 is MNHNS and CDR2 SASEGT. The V segment lost 0 bases and the J segment 1 base; nucleotides outside the gene matches: 2. The CDR3 has 15 amino acids. It was with 60 Vbeta and 13 Jbeta primers that the PCR ran. Clones were read by immunoSEQ multiplex PCR, and TCRdb kept only the in-frame ones, dropping some. The sample lists 90,000 to 150,000 clones, roughly 60% seen once, with approximately 9.1% in the top ten. This clone was seen only a few times. Antigen unknown. The chain carries TRBV6-1 and TRBJ2-7; 8 bases match TRBD1. The receptor's source is a man aged 40-49 years in good health and CMV-seropositive. The sample taken for sequencing was PBMCs. CDR3 DNA: TGTGCCAGCAGTGAAGCAGGACAGGGATCCTACGAGCAGTACTTC. Translating gives CASSEAGQGSYEQYF.